One sample yielded the 25 T cell receptor beta chains listed below, sequenced in a study of blood T cell repertoires in COVID-19. Sequencing was performed with immunoSEQ multiplex PCR; in TCRdb, only in-frame clones are kept and a portion is missing. Of 60,000 to 70,000 clones listed, 88% are singletons. The source material was PBMCs or T cells enriched from blood (not recorded which). The receptors come from a woman in her forties who had recovered from COVID-19.

This chain links TRBV24-1 with TRBJ2-1, with 11 positions matching TRBD2. The trim removed 4 bases at V and 10 bases at J, leaving 11 bases unmatched. CDR3 length: 16 amino acids. Germline loops: CDR1 KGHDR, CDR2 SFDVKD. CDR3 DNA: TGTGCCACCAGTGAGTCAGGGACTAGCGGCGACCTGGAGCAGTTCTTC. Encoded protein: CATSESGTSGDLEQFF.

The chain has TRBV10-2 and TRBJ1-3; possibly TRBD1 for D (5 bases). V lost 0 bases and J 5 bases, leaving 17 bases between the germline ends. CDR1 is WSHSY, CDR2 SAAADI, per germline. The CDR3 contains 17 residues. The CDR3 DNA is TGCGCCAGCAGTGAGTCGCTATCGGCAGGGCTTCGAAACACCATATATTTT. It yields the protein CASSESLSAGLRNTIYF.

The chain recombines TRBV3-1 (or the pseudogene TRBV3-2) with TRBJ2-1; 7 positions agree with TRBD2. V lost 4 bases to trimming and J lost 9 bases; unmatched junction nucleotides: 3. The CDR3 totals 12 residues. In germline, CDR1 is LGHDT, CDR2 YNNKEL (reference sequence). Here the CDR3 DNA reads TGTGCCAGCAGCCCCGTAGCGGGTGAGCAGTTCTTC. Its protein is CASSPVAGEQFF.

This clone was found once. This chain links TRBV7-8 with TRBJ2-5, with a possible D match to TRBD2 (5 bases). Trimming cost V 3 bases and J 5 bases, with 10 bases left between them. From germline, CDR1 is SGHVS and CDR2 FQNEAQ. The CDR3 has 13 residues. CDR3 DNA: TGTGCCAGCAGCTTGGGCCCGGGGGAGACCCAGTACTTC. Its translation is CASSLGPGETQYF.

The genes are TRBV19 and TRBJ1-1; TRBD1 matches at 9 bases. The CDR3 totals 15 residues. Germline loops: CDR1 LNHDA, CDR2 SQIVND (reference sequence). Losses at the gene ends were 5 bases for V and 3 bases for J; bases not matched to a gene: 7. CDR3 region: CASSPGQGMHTEAFF. The CDR3 region has the DNA TGTGCCAGTAGTCCCGGACAGGGGATGCACACTGAAGCTTTCTTT.

The chain combines TRBV7-8 with TRBJ1-6; 10 nucleotides line up with TRBD1. The junction had 1 base not matched to a gene; V was cut back by 1 base and J by 7 bases. This CDR3 comprises 15 residues. Germline CDR1 SGHVS, CDR2 FQNEAQ. The CDR3 loop is CASSLGGQGNSPLHF. Written as DNA, the CDR3 is TGTGCCAGCAGCTTAGGGGGACAGGGGAATTCACCCCTCCACTTT.

The J gene is TRBJ2-5, the V gene TRBV5-3; D is uncertain. TRBV5-3 is noted as an ORF with a role that remains uncertain. The V gene lost 2 bases and the J gene lost 2 bases, with 10 bases spanning the gap. This CDR3 spans 14 amino acids. The CDR3 coding sequence is TGTGCCAGAAGCTTATTACGCAGACAAGAGACCCAGTACTTC. Protein product: CARSLLRRQETQYF.

The rearrangement joins TRBV24-1 to TRBJ2-5, with 8 positions matching TRBD1. The germline V gene encodes CDR1 KGHDR and CDR2 SFDVKD. With V trimmed by 3 bases and J by 5 bases, 4 bases remained unmatched. The CDR3 is 14 residues long. The CDR3 nucleotides read TGTGCCACCAGTGATACAGGGGGTGAGGAGACCCAGTACTTC. Translating gives CATSDTGGEETQYF.

The J gene is TRBJ2-2, the V gene TRBV6-6; 11 positions match TRBD2. This CDR3 spans 16 amino acids. The ends lost 5 bases at V and 7 bases at J; junction bases unmatched: 9. From germline, CDR1 is MNHNY and CDR2 SVGAGI (reference sequence). The CDR3 spells CASSQIAGGNGGELFF. The DNA for the CDR3 is TGTGCCAGCAGTCAGATAGCGGGGGGGAACGGCGGGGAGCTGTTTTTT.

This chain links TRBV6-1 with TRBJ2-7, with TRBD2 matching over 10 bases. In germline, CDR1 is MNHNS, CDR2 SASEGT. V trimming: 1 base; J trimming: 2 bases; junction bases outside the gene matches: 5. The CDR3 totals 16 residues. As DNA, the CDR3 is TGTGCCAGCAGTGAAGGTATAGCGGGGGGAGCCTACGAGCAGTACTTC. This codes for CASSEGIAGGAYEQYF.

This clone was detected only once. This CDR3 is CASSSRGGNQPQHF. The CDR3 DNA reads as TGTGCCAGTAGTTCCCGGGGTGGCAATCAGCCCCAGCATTTT. This rearrangement joins TRBV19 to TRBJ1-5; D is undetermined. The V gene's germline CDR1 is LNHDA and CDR2 SQIVND (reference sequence). The CDR3 consists of 14 residues. The V end lost 5 bases, the J end lost 2 bases, and 10 bases lay between the germline ends.

The gene calls are TRBV9 and TRBJ2-3; 12 bases are shared with TRBD2. V was pared by 0 bases and J by 3 bases, with 2 bases of the junction left unmatched. The CDR3 contains 16 residues. Germline V lookup: CDR1 SGDLS, CDR2 YYNGEE. CDR3 region: CASSVGLAGATDTQYF. The CDR3 DNA is TGTGCCAGCAGCGTAGGACTAGCGGGGGCAACAGATACGCAGTATTTT. Full variable domain (remainder filled in from reference TRBV9 and TRBJ2-3): DSGVTQTPKHLITATGQRVTLRCSPRSGDLSVYWYQQSLDQGLQFLIQYYNGEERAKGNILERFSAQQFPDLHSELNLSSLELGDSALYFCASSVGLAGATDTQYFGPGTRLTVL.

The count of this clone is one. The rearrangement joins TRBV19 to TRBJ1-2; D is unclear. The germline gives CDR1 LNHDA, CDR2 SQIVND (reference sequence). Trimming shortened V by 4 bases and J by 8 bases, and 14 bases separated the two germline ends. The CDR3 covers 13 residues. The CDR3 DNA reads TGTGCCAGTAGTAACCCACAGTGGGCGGGCTACACCTTC. The encoded protein is CASSNPQWAGYTF.

V is TRBV15 and J is TRBJ2-3; 10 nucleotides line up with TRBD2. CDR1 is LNHNV, CDR2 YYDKDF, per germline (reference sequence). V shed 2 bases and J 1 base; nucleotides not matched to a gene: 3. The CDR3 runs 16 residues. CDR3 sequence reads: CATSRRTSGGTDTQYF. The CDR3 region has the DNA TGTGCCACCAGCAGACGTACTAGCGGGGGCACAGATACGCAGTATTTT.

The genes are TRBV6-5 and TRBJ1-2, with 8 bases lining up with TRBD1. V lost 0 bases, J lost 7 bases, and 1 base stayed unmatched. Germline CDR1 reads MNHEY; CDR2 reads SVGAGI. The CDR3 loop spans 13 amino acids. CDR3 nucleotide sequence: TGTGCCAGCAGTTACTCCACAGGGGGTGGCTACACCTTC. Protein product: CASSYSTGGGYTF.

This chain uses TRBV11-2 with TRBJ1-2; D remains unclear. V lost 1 base and J lost 0, with 6 bases in between. The CDR3 covers 14 residues. Germline V gene data show CDR1 as SGHAT and CDR2 as FQNNGV. DNA for the CDR3: TGTGCCAGCAGCTTAGCCAGGACTAACTATGGCTACACCTTC. Its protein is CASSLARTNYGYTF.

The chain recombines TRBV19 with TRBJ2-1; D is uncertain. Germline loops: CDR1 LNHDA, CDR2 SQIVND (reference sequence). V was clipped by 7 bases and J by 2 bases, with 15 bases between them. The CDR3 is made up of 15 amino acids. Written as DNA, the CDR3 is TGTGCCAGTACACCCCCTAGATCCCCCTACAATGAGCAGTTCTTC. It yields the protein CASTPPRSPYNEQFF. The whole variable domain, remainder taken from reference TRBV19 and TRBJ2-1, is DGGITQSPKYLFRKEGQNVTLSCEQNLNHDAMYWYRQDPGQGLRLIYYSQIVNDFQKGDIAEGYSVSREKKESFPLTVTSAQKNPTAFYLCASTPPRSPYNEQFFGPGTRLTVL.

This sequence joins TRBV5-1 and TRBJ2-2; 7 nucleotides line up with TRBD1. The germline CDR1 and CDR2 sequences are SGHRS and YFSETQ. CDR3 length: 13 amino acids. V gave up 4 bases and J gave up 6 bases; unmatched junction bases: 3. CDR3 coding DNA: TGCGCCAGCAGCATGACAGGGCCCGGGGAGCTGTTTTTT. This encodes CASSMTGPGELFF.

The V gene is TRBV10-3, the J gene TRBJ2-2, with 10 bases identical to TRBD1. Trimming removed 6 bases from V and 3 bases from J; junction bases left unmatched: 10. The CDR3 spans 17 residues. The V gene's germline CDR1 is ENHRY and CDR2 SYGVKD. The CDR3: CAISSRDRGIDTGELFF. For the CDR3, the DNA is TGTGCCATCAGCTCCCGGGACAGGGGAATTGACACCGGGGAGCTGTTTTTT.

This rearrangement joins TRBV6-5 to TRBJ1-1; TRBD1 matches 7 bases. This CDR3 is 13 amino acids long. V was pared by 5 bases and J by 6 bases, with 6 bases of the junction left unmatched. CDR1 is MNHEY, CDR2 SVGAGI, per germline. CDR3 nucleotide sequence: TGTGCCAGCAGTATGGACAGGTCCGCTGAAGCTTTCTTT. Translated, it gives CASSMDRSAEAFF.

This sequence joins TRBV4-2 and TRBJ2-3, with TRBD2 matching over 10 bases. V gave up 4 bases and J gave up 2 bases; unmatched junction bases: 18. The CDR3 is 20 amino acids. Germline V CDR1 and CDR2: LGHNA, YNFKEQ. The CDR3 region has the DNA TGTGCCAGCAGCCGTAAACCACAAGGCGGACTAGCGGAGCCCACAGATACGCAGTATTTT. Its protein is CASSRKPQGGLAEPTDTQYF.

The rearrangement joins TRBV27 to TRBJ2-1; TRBD1 aligns across 8 bases. V was clipped by 6 bases and J by 0 bases; unmatched bases: 4. Germline assignment: CDR1 MNHEY and CDR2 SMNVEV (reference sequence). The CDR3 runs 15 residues. Here the CDR3 DNA reads TGTGCCAGCAGGTACACAGGGGGCTCCTACAATGAGCAGTTCTTC. Its protein is CASRYTGGSYNEQFF.

V is TRBV10-3 and J is TRBJ1-2; TRBD1 agrees at 7 bases. The germline CDR1 and CDR2 sequences are ENHRY and SYGVKD. V lost 11 bases, J lost 6 bases, and 6 bases stayed unmatched. The CDR3 totals 11 residues. In DNA, the CDR3 is TGTGCCTTCGGGACAGCTAATGGCTACACCTTC. Protein sequence: CAFGTANGYTF.

The V call is TRBV12-3 or TRBV12-4, the J call TRBJ2-1, with TRBD2 as a possible D gene (5 bases). Between the trimmed V and J ends, which lost 6 bases and 9 bases, there was a span of 9 bases. The CDR3 spans 11 residues. The CDR3 here is CASRTGIEQFF. As DNA, the CDR3 is TGTGCCAGCAGGACCGGGATTGAGCAGTTCTTC.

The chain couples TRBV21-1 to TRBJ2-1; TRBD2 is the table's D call, not checked against the DNA. TRBV21-1 is noted as a pseudogene. This CDR3 has 18 residues. CDR3 protein: CASSKEKILRDGYNEQFF. Here the CDR3 DNA reads TGTGCCAGCAGCAAAGAGAAAATCCTGAGGGATGGTTACAATGAGCAGTTCTTC.